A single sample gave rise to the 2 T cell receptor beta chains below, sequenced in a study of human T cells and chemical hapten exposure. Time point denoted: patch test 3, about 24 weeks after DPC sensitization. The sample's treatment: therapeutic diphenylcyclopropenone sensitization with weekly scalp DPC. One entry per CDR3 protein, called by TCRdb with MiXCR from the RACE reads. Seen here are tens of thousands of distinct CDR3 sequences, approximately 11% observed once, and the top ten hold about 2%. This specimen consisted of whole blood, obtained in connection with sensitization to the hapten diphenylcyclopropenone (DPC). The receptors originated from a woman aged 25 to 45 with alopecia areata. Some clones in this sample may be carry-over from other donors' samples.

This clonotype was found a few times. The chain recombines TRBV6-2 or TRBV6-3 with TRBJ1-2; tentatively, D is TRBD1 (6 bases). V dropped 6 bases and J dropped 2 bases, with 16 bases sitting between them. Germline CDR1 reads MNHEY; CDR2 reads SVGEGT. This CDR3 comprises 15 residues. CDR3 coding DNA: TGTGCCAGCAGCCCCCAGTACAGGGCCAACTATGGCTACACCTTC. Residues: CASSPQYRANYGYTF.

The CDR3 protein is CASSSDGLAGNVETQYF. CDR3 nucleotides: TGTGCCAGCAGTAGTGATGGACTAGCGGGAAACGTGGAGACCCAGTACTTC. This chain joins TRBV7-9 and TRBJ2-5; 12 bases are a match to TRBD2. The CDR3 has 17 residues. With V trimmed by 6 bases and J by 5 bases, 13 bases remained unmatched. In germline, CDR1 is SEHNR, CDR2 FQNEAQ (reference sequence).